A selection of T cell receptor beta chains follows, all from one sample in a study of blood T cell repertoires in COVID-19. Sequencing used immunoSEQ multiplex PCR; TCRdb keeps in-frame clones, though not all of them. The sample records 400,000 to 500,000 clones, 85% to 90% being singletons. The sequenced material came from PBMCs or T cells enriched from blood (not recorded which). Receptors originate from a woman aged 35 to 49 who had recovered from COVID-19. CDR3s include the opening cysteine and the closing phenylalanine or tryptophan. Each record gives: CDR3 length, V gene, CDR3 protein.

>13|TRBV24-1
CATSDSGQLSYTF
>17|TRBV4-3
CASSQDLGQFSGNTIYF
>13|TRBV12-3/TRBV12-4
CASSFEGVNEQFF
>15|TRBV6-6
CASSYSGAGLYEQYF
>15|TRBV18
CASSPQTGQIYGYTF
>16|TRBV27
CASSLSGGVSNQPQHF
>15|TRBV24-1
CATSVGQGSTDTQYF
>11|TRBV29-1
CSEWRGDTQYF
>17|TRBV10-3
CAIRPGGTGMNTGELFF
>14|TRBV10-3
CAISLQGPTYEQYF